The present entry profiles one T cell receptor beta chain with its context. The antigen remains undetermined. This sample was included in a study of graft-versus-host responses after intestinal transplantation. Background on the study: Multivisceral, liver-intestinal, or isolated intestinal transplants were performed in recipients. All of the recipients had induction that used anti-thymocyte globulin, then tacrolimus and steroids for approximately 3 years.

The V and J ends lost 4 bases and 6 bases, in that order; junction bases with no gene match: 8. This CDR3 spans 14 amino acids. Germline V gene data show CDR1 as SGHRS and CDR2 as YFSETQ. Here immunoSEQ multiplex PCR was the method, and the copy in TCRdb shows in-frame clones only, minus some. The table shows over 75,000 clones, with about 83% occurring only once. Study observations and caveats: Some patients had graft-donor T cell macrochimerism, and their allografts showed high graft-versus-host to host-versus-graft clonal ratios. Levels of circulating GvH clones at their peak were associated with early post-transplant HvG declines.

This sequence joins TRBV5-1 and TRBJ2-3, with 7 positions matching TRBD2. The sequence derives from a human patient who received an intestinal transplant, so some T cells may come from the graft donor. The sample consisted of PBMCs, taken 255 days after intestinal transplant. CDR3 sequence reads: CASSTGLDPDTQYF. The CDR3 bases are TGCGCCAGCAGCACCGGACTAGATCCTGATACGCAGTATTTT.